Listed below are T cell receptor beta chains from one sample, sequenced in a study of T cell responses to AZD1222 COVID-19 vaccine. Sequencing used immunoSEQ multiplex PCR; TCRdb keeps in-frame clones, though not all of them. Of 150,000 to 200,000 clones in the sample, approximately 93% were seen once. The sequenced sample was peripheral blood, obtained on day 0 of AZD1222 vaccination. The receptors originated from an adult in good health. CDR3s include the opening cysteine and the closing phenylalanine or tryptophan. Expanded clones are given a class, and other clones once, few, many or no size at all.

size,V,CDR3
NA,TRBV5-1,CASSLVARGGGPTDTQYF
NA,TRBV20-1,CSASWRTGFTGNTIYF
NA,TRBV5-1,CASSLVGSMNTEAFF
NA,TRBV19,CATKGGDEQFF
NA,TRBV5-4,CASSRDRVDTEAFF
once,TRBV2,CASRERINTEAFF
NA,TRBV10-2,CASSESGAGSYNEQFF
NA,TRBV3-1/TRBV3-2,CASSQEGLAETQYF
NA,TRBV6-5,CASRTTEYYEQYF
once,TRBV5-1,CASSLLAGYSYEQYF
NA,TRBV29-1,CSATRTSGADTQYF
once,TRBV3-1/TRBV3-2,CASSQARVNTIYF
NA,TRBV6-2/TRBV6-3,CASSRIAGASEQYF
NA,TRBV5-1,CASSYRDDTEAFF
NA,TRBV29-1,CSVGMGALNTEAFF
NA,TRBV5-1,CASSLSISRGILSYEQYF
NA,TRBV10-3,CAISGTSGSTYIYNEQFF
NA,TRBV9,CASSVTSGSPVEEQYF
NA,TRBV29-1,CSVDSRGGNEQFF
NA,TRBV3-1/TRBV3-2,CASSPQGAGIYSPLHF
NA,TRBV27,CASAELQGWDQPQHF
NA,TRBV6-1,CATREGVVGYGYTF
NA,TRBV19,CASSIQVRGGLSNQPQHF
NA,TRBV10-2,CASSESRQWNDGYTF
NA,TRBV27,CASSLGGGQPQHF
NA,TRBV3-1/TRBV3-2,CASSQGTARGSGANVLTF
NA,TRBV11-2,CASSLGTDYEQYF
NA,TRBV11-2,CASSYRGGNTEAFF
NA,TRBV20-1,CSASPGPGNNEQFF
NA,TRBV30,CAWTGFYGYTF
NA,TRBV30,CAWTRGDRSPWNTEAFF
NA,TRBV5-1,CASSLAGPGASNQPQHF
NA,TRBV11-2,CASSQRQGVNTEAFF
NA,TRBV25-1,CASSANLGLWGAEAFF
once,TRBV11-2,CASTRIGGGTRSYNEQFF
once,TRBV11-2,CASSLGGRNTEAFF
NA,TRBV6-5,CASSLGQGGDGYTF
NA,TRBV6-5,CASSRATEAFF
NA,TRBV6-5,CASSYQGRGSGNTIYF
once,TRBV10-1,CASSESLAGGILSTQYF
NA,TRBV6-5,CASRRRDNPYEQYF
NA,TRBV6-1,CASSEFGQGWATEAFF
NA,TRBV28,CASSFLVLGTGGYTF
NA,TRBV4-2,CASSQEGQENYGYTF
NA,TRBV3-1/TRBV3-2,CASSLSRSSYNSPLHF
NA,TRBV27,CASSFGDAYGYTF